The clone carrying this T cell receptor beta chain appeared a single time. This record belongs to a study of regulatory dendritic cells for organ transplantation. Trimming took off 1 base at V and 3 bases at J, with 24 bases between the two ends. CDR3 size: 19 residues. The V gene's germline CDR1 is SGHDN and CDR2 FVKESK. Generated by immunoSEQ multiplex PCR, the TCRdb table keeps only in-frame clones and is missing some. The sample lists fewer than 12,000 clones, roughly 70% occurring once. This sequence was found in a human donor in good health. The sequenced sample consisted of memory CD8+ T cells from blood. As to subset: CD45RO+ memory T cells. V gene TRBV14 combines with J gene TRBJ2-5; tentatively, D is TRBD1 or TRBD2 (5 bases each). CDR3 protein: CASSQGSPAFGDGEETQYF. Written as DNA, the CDR3 is TGTGCCAGCAGCCAAGGAAGTCCCGCCTTTGGGGACGGAGAAGAGACCCAGTACTTC.